This entry lists 3 T cell receptor beta chains sequenced from one sample in a study of T cells in localized non-small cell lung cancer. Clones were sequenced by immunoSEQ multiplex PCR, and TCRdb holds only the in-frame ones, with some missing. The sample consists of some 27,000 clones, 88% of them appearing once. The starting material was peripheral blood, obtained before any cancer treatment. These TCRs come from a female donor over 55 with stage III squamous cell lung carcinoma.

J is TRBJ2-2 and V is TRBV6-6, with D possibly being TRBD1 (5 bases). This CDR3 spans 16 amino acids. The V end lost 4 bases, the J end lost 7 bases, and 19 bases lay between the germline ends. CDR1 MNHNY and CDR2 SVGAGI come from the germline V gene (reference sequence). Here the CDR3 DNA reads TGTGCCAGCAGTTCCTCAGGCCTAAGGGGTTTCGGGGAGCTGTTTTTT. The encoded protein is CASSSSGLRGFGELFF.

The chain employs TRBV2 and TRBJ1-2, with a possible D match to TRBD1 (6 bases). Germline CDR1 SNHLY, CDR2 FYNNEI. Trimming removed 6 bases from V and 4 bases from J, with 15 bases in between. CDR3 length equals 14 residues. CDR3 region: CASSRDTFGYGYTF. DNA for the CDR3: TGTGCCAGCAGCCGGGACACCTTTGGCTATGGCTACACCTTC.

The chain has TRBV6-1 and TRBJ2-7; TRBD2 matches at 11 bases. CDR3 length: 13 residues. In germline, CDR1 is MNHNS, CDR2 SASEGT. V shed 6 bases and J 9 bases; nucleotides not matched to a gene: 7. CDR3 region: CASRTSGTQGQYF. For the CDR3, the DNA is TGTGCCAGCAGGACTAGCGGGACTCAGGGGCAGTACTTC.